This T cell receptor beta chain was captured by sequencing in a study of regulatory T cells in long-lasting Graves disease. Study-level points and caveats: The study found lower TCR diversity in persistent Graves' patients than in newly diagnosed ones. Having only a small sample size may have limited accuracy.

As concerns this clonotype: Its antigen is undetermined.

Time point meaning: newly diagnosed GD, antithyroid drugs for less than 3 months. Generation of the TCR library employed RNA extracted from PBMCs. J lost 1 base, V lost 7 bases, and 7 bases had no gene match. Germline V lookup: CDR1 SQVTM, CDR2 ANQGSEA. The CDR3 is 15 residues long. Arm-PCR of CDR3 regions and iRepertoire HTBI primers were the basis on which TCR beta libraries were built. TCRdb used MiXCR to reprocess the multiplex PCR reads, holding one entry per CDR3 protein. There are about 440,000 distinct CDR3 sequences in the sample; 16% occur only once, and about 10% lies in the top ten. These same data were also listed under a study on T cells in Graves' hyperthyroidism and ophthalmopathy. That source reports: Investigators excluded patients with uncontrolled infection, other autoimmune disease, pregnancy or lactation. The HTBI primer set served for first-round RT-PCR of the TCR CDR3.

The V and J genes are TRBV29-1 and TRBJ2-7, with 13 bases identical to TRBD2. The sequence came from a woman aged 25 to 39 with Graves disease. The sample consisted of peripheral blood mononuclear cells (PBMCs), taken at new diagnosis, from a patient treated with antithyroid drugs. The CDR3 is CSAEGLAGESYEQYF. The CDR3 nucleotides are TGCAGCGCAGAAGGACTAGCGGGAGAGTCCTACGAGCAGTACTTC.